The rows below give T cell receptor beta chains drawn from one sample of a study of response to subunit inactivated influenza vaccine. TCRdb recomputed calls from the RT-PCR reads with MiXCR, one row per CDR3 protein. The sample includes about 190,000 distinct CDR3 sequences, over 13% of them seen just once. Sequenced here: CD8+ T cells sorted from PBMCs, sampled roughly 5 days after vaccination. These receptors were obtained from a man aged 45-60 years who received an inactivated influenza vaccine. The CDR3 runs from the conserved cysteine through the conserved F or W. Fields, in order: J gene, clone size, D gene, V gene, CDR3 DNA, CDR3 protein. A D gene is named only where the DNA matches it firmly. Clone size is given for some rows only: seen once, a few or many times, or a class if the clone is expanded.

j_gene: TRBJ2-7; abundance: .; d_gene: TRBD2; v_gene: TRBV20-1; CDR3nt: TGCAGTGCTGAGGCCGGGCTAGCGGGAGGAAAGTCCTACGAGCAGTACTTC; CDR3aa: CSAEAGLAGGKSYEQYF
j_gene: TRBJ2-5; abundance: few; d_gene: TRBD1; v_gene: TRBV12-3/TRBV12-4; CDR3nt: TGTGCCAGCAGTTTAGAGGGGGCACGGGAGACCCAGTACTTC; CDR3aa: CASSLEGARETQYF
j_gene: TRBJ2-1; abundance: few; d_gene: TRBD2; v_gene: TRBV4-1; CDR3nt: TGCGCCAGCAGCCAAGGCTGGCCTAGCGGAGGGTACAATGAGCAGTTCTTC; CDR3aa: CASSQGWPSGGYNEQFF
j_gene: TRBJ2-3; abundance: .; d_gene: TRBD1; v_gene: TRBV30; CDR3nt: TGTGCCTCTACAGGGGACCTCACAGATACGCAGTATTTT; CDR3aa: CASTGDLTDTQYF
j_gene: TRBJ2-2; abundance: .; d_gene: .; v_gene: TRBV7-3; CDR3nt: TGTGCCAGCAGCTTAAAATTTTCGGCCTCCGGGGAGCTGTTTTTT; CDR3aa: CASSLKFSASGELFF
j_gene: TRBJ1-6; abundance: few; d_gene: .; v_gene: TRBV27; CDR3nt: TGTGCCAGCAGTCCCCTTGCCTATCGAGGACTTAATTCACCCCTCCACTTT; CDR3aa: CASSPLAYRGLNSPLHF
j_gene: TRBJ2-1; abundance: many; d_gene: .; v_gene: TRBV29-1; CDR3nt: TGCAGCGTCGCAGGGGTCGCGAGCTCCTACAATGAGCAGTTCTTC; CDR3aa: CSVAGVASSYNEQFF
j_gene: TRBJ1-3; abundance: .; d_gene: .; v_gene: TRBV20-1; CDR3nt: TGCAGTGCTAGAGGACAGACCTCTGGAAACACCATATATTTT; CDR3aa: CSARGQTSGNTIYF
j_gene: TRBJ1-4; abundance: few; d_gene: .; v_gene: TRBV5-5; CDR3nt: TGTGCCAGCAGCTTGGAGGGCGCAACTAATGAAAAACTGTTTTTT; CDR3aa: CASSLEGATNEKLFF
j_gene: TRBJ2-1; abundance: few; d_gene: .; v_gene: TRBV6-2/TRBV6-3; CDR3nt: TGTGCCAGCAGTTACTCGCGGCGGAAGAGCTCCTACAATGAGCAGTTCTTC; CDR3aa: CASSYSRRKSSYNEQFF
j_gene: TRBJ2-1; abundance: .; d_gene: TRBD1; v_gene: TRBV4-3; CDR3nt: TGCGCCAGCGGGGGACAGGGTATAGGGCAGTTCTTC; CDR3aa: CASGGQGIGQFF
j_gene: TRBJ2-2; abundance: few; d_gene: .; v_gene: TRBV12-3/TRBV12-4; CDR3nt: TGTGCCAGCGGGAAACCGGGACATAACACCGGGGAGCTGTTTTTT; CDR3aa: CASGKPGHNTGELFF
j_gene: TRBJ2-5; abundance: .; d_gene: .; v_gene: TRBV11-2; CDR3nt: TGTGCCAGCAGCAAATGGGGGCAAGAGACCCAGTACTTC; CDR3aa: CASSKWGQETQYF
j_gene: TRBJ2-3; abundance: few; d_gene: TRBD2; v_gene: TRBV7-6; CDR3nt: TGTGCCAGCAGCCACCTACGACTAGCGTTGACAGATACGCAGTATTTT; CDR3aa: CASSHLRLALTDTQYF
j_gene: TRBJ1-1; abundance: few; d_gene: .; v_gene: TRBV11-2; CDR3nt: TGTGCCAGCAGCTTAGCTCAGCCTGAAGCTTTCTTT; CDR3aa: CASSLAQPEAFF
j_gene: TRBJ1-5; abundance: few; d_gene: .; v_gene: TRBV12-3/TRBV12-4; CDR3nt: TGTGCCAGCAGTCCCGATCCGGGGTTGCAGGATCAGCCCCAGCATTTT; CDR3aa: CASSPDPGLQDQPQHF
j_gene: TRBJ2-1; abundance: .; d_gene: .; v_gene: TRBV7-6; CDR3nt: TGTGCCAGCTGCTCCAACGGGGGAGTAGGCAATGAGCAGTTCTTC; CDR3aa: CASCSNGGVGNEQFF
j_gene: TRBJ2-3; abundance: few; d_gene: TRBD2; v_gene: TRBV12-3/TRBV12-4; CDR3nt: TGTGCCAGCAGTTTACCCCGGCGCGGGGGGTCGCCAGATACGCAGTATTTT; CDR3aa: CASSLPRRGGSPDTQYF
j_gene: TRBJ2-1; abundance: .; d_gene: .; v_gene: TRBV6-5; CDR3nt: TGTGCCAGCAGTTACGGAAAGGAGCAGTTCTTC; CDR3aa: CASSYGKEQFF
j_gene: TRBJ1-1; abundance: few; d_gene: .; v_gene: TRBV7-9; CDR3nt: TGTGCCAGCAGCTGGGGACTTGAAGCTTTCTTT; CDR3aa: CASSWGLEAFF
j_gene: TRBJ2-7; abundance: .; d_gene: TRBD1; v_gene: TRBV28; CDR3nt: TGTGCCAGCTACGGAGCGACAGGGACCTACGAGCAGTACTTC; CDR3aa: CASYGATGTYEQYF
j_gene: TRBJ2-5; abundance: few; d_gene: TRBD2; v_gene: TRBV27; CDR3nt: TGTGCCAGCAGTACGCCGGGACTAGAGTTTCCAGAGACCCAGTACTTC; CDR3aa: CASSTPGLEFPETQYF
j_gene: TRBJ2-1; abundance: few; d_gene: .; v_gene: TRBV4-1; CDR3nt: TGCGCCAGCAGCCAAAGGAATGGTGAGCAGTTCTTC; CDR3aa: CASSQRNGEQFF
j_gene: TRBJ2-4; abundance: few; d_gene: .; v_gene: TRBV2; CDR3nt: TGTGCCAGCAGTCGGAGCCGGAACTTAGCCAAAAACATTCAGTACTTC; CDR3aa: CASSRSRNLAKNIQYF
j_gene: TRBJ2-1; abundance: medium-sized; d_gene: .; v_gene: TRBV5-1; CDR3nt: TGCGCCAGCAGCCTTACCGGGACAACCTCCTACAATGAGCAGTTCTTC; CDR3aa: CASSLTGTTSYNEQFF
j_gene: TRBJ2-5; abundance: few; d_gene: .; v_gene: TRBV12-3/TRBV12-4; CDR3nt: TGTGCCAGCAGTTTTACTCACCAAGAGACCCAGTACTTC; CDR3aa: CASSFTHQETQYF
j_gene: TRBJ2-7; abundance: many; d_gene: .; v_gene: TRBV7-8; CDR3nt: TGCGCCAGCAGCTTCAGGGGCGAGCAGTACTTC; CDR3aa: CASSFRGEQYF
j_gene: TRBJ2-1; abundance: few; d_gene: TRBD2; v_gene: TRBV20-1; CDR3nt: TGCAGTGCTAGAGGGACTAGCGGGAGGGCCAACTACAATGAGCAGTTCTTC; CDR3aa: CSARGTSGRANYNEQFF
j_gene: TRBJ2-2; abundance: few; d_gene: .; v_gene: TRBV30; CDR3nt: TGTGCCTGGAGCTATAGAGGTACCGGGGAGCTGTTTTTT; CDR3aa: CAWSYRGTGELFF
j_gene: TRBJ2-7; abundance: .; d_gene: .; v_gene: TRBV7-2; CDR3nt: TGTGCCAGCAGCGGCGTACTCAGGGGAATGGCCTACGAGCAGTACTTC; CDR3aa: CASSGVLRGMAYEQYF
j_gene: TRBJ2-7; abundance: few; d_gene: .; v_gene: TRBV4-1; CDR3nt: TGCGCCAGCAGTAAGTGGGCCGAGACCAACTACGAGCAGTACTTC; CDR3aa: CASSKWAETNYEQYF
j_gene: TRBJ2-5; abundance: .; d_gene: .; v_gene: TRBV4-2; CDR3nt: TGTGCCAGCAGCCAAGTCAACGGAGAGACCCAGTACTTC; CDR3aa: CASSQVNGETQYF
j_gene: TRBJ2-3; abundance: few; d_gene: TRBD2; v_gene: TRBV29-1; CDR3nt: TGCAGCGTTGAAGGGGCGGGAGCTAGCACAGATACGCAGTATTTT; CDR3aa: CSVEGAGASTDTQYF
j_gene: TRBJ2-7; abundance: many; d_gene: TRBD2; v_gene: TRBV5-5; CDR3nt: TGTGCCAGCAGTTTAGGGACTAGCTCCTACGAGCAGTACTTC; CDR3aa: CASSLGTSSYEQYF
j_gene: TRBJ2-1; abundance: many; d_gene: .; v_gene: TRBV6-2/TRBV6-3; CDR3nt: TGTGCCAGCAGTTACCTCCTAGACGAAGGACGCTCCTACAATGAGCAGTTCTTC; CDR3aa: CASSYLLDEGRSYNEQFF
j_gene: TRBJ2-3; abundance: .; d_gene: TRBD2; v_gene: TRBV27; CDR3nt: TGTGCCAGCAGGGTACTCGGGGGGGGGGGCTTCTCAGATACGCAGTATTTT; CDR3aa: CASRVLGGGGFSDTQYF
j_gene: TRBJ2-1; abundance: few; d_gene: .; v_gene: TRBV29-1; CDR3nt: TGCAGCGTTGAACTGGGTGAGCAGTTCTTC; CDR3aa: CSVELGEQFF
j_gene: TRBJ1-2; abundance: few; d_gene: TRBD1; v_gene: TRBV5-8; CDR3nt: TGTGCCAGCAGCGAGCGTGTAGGGGGCGCCTTTGGCTACACCTTC; CDR3aa: CASSERVGGAFGYTF
j_gene: TRBJ2-7; abundance: .; d_gene: TRBD2; v_gene: TRBV15; CDR3nt: TGTGCCACCAGCAAGGGACTAGCGGGAGATCGCCCCTACGAGCAGTACTTC; CDR3aa: CATSKGLAGDRPYEQYF
j_gene: TRBJ1-2; abundance: few; d_gene: .; v_gene: TRBV7-2; CDR3nt: TGTGCCAGCAGCTTCATGATTGGCTATGGCTACACCTTC; CDR3aa: CASSFMIGYGYTF